Presented here are 32 T cell receptor beta chains from one specimen sequenced in a study of cytomegalovirus exposure and HLA in healthy donors. Amplification used 60 Vbeta primers and 13 Jbeta primers. Here immunoSEQ multiplex PCR was the method, and the copy in TCRdb shows in-frame clones only, minus some. The sample has over 200,000 clones; 77% are singletons. The sequenced sample was PBMCs. These receptors all come from a woman aged 55-69 years in good health and CMV-seropositive.

This sequence joins TRBV5-1 and TRBJ2-5, with 7 bases identical to TRBD1. The CDR3 loop spans 17 amino acids. Germline V CDR1 and CDR2: SGHRS, YFSETQ. V gave up 0 bases and J gave up 2 bases; unmatched junction bases: 10. CDR3 sequence reads: CASSLGLRGPQQETQYF. CDR3 in DNA: TGCGCCAGCAGCTTGGGGCTAAGGGGGCCGCAGCAAGAGACCCAGTACTTC. The full variable domain, rest sourced from reference TRBV5-1 and TRBJ2-5, is KAGVTQTPRYLIKTRGQQVTLSCSPISGHRSVSWYQQTPGQGLQFLFEYFSETQRNKGNFPGRFSGRQFSNSRSEMNVSTLELGDSALYLCASSLGLRGPQQETQYFGPGTRLLVL.

V gene TRBV5-1 combines with J gene TRBJ1-4; D possibly corresponds to TRBD1 (5 bases). The CDR3 spans 14 residues. Per germline, CDR1 SGHRS and CDR2 YFSETQ. V gave up 2 bases and J gave up 5 bases, with 10 bases separating them. The CDR3 is CASSFGRANEKLFF. DNA for the CDR3: TGCGCCAGCAGCTTCGGCAGGGCAAATGAAAAACTGTTTTTT.

This rearrangement joins TRBV2 to TRBJ2-7, with D possibly matching TRBD1 (6 bases). The CDR3 has 14 amino acids. The germline V gene has CDR1 SNHLY and CDR2 FYNNEI. The ends were cut back, 8 bases at V and 2 bases at J, with 16 bases in the middle. This chain's CDR3 is CASSIAGQPYEQYF. The CDR3 nucleotides read TGTGCCAGCTCAATAGCCGGACAGCCCTACGAGCAGTACTTC.

The table lists this clone with a few counts. The gene calls are TRBV7-7 and TRBJ2-3; D remains unclear. V lost 5 bases and J lost 1, with 7 bases in between. The CDR3 is made up of 13 amino acids. CDR1 is SSHAT and CDR2 is FNYEAQ in the germline V gene (reference sequence). CDR3 DNA: TGTGCCAGCAGCCTCGGAGGCACAGATACGCAGTATTTT. Translated, it gives CASSLGGTDTQYF.

The chain has TRBV7-3 and TRBJ1-6, with D unresolved. Germline V gene sequence: CDR1 SGHTA, CDR2 FQGTGA. The V end lost 5 bases, the J end lost 9 bases, and 14 bases lay between the germline ends. This CDR3 is built from 14 residues. The CDR3 sequence is CASSTSPGVSPLHF. The CDR3 DNA is TGTGCCAGCAGCACCTCACCCGGGGTTTCACCCCTCCACTTT. Looking up the rest from reference TRBV7-3 and TRBJ1-6 gives the full variable domain: GAGVSQTPSNKVTEKGKYVELRCDPISGHTALYWYRQSLGQGPEFLIYFQGTGAADDSGLPNDRFFAVRPEGSVSTLKIQRTERGDSAVYLCASSTSPGVSPLHFGNGTRLTVT.

This chain joins TRBV7-8 and TRBJ1-2; possibly TRBD1 for D (5 bases). The ends were cut back, 3 bases at V and 8 bases at J, with 7 bases in the middle. Per germline, CDR1 SGHVS and CDR2 FQNEAQ. CDR3 length equals 11 residues. The CDR3 reads CASSLGGGYTF. CDR3 coding DNA: TGTGCCAGCAGCTTGGGGGGGGGCTACACCTTC.

The chain links TRBV19 to TRBJ2-7; possible D gene TRBD1, 6 bases. Germline CDR1 LNHDA, CDR2 SQIVND (reference sequence). V lost 10 bases, J lost 4 bases, and 23 bases lay in between. The CDR3 sequence is 15 residues long. CDR3 nucleotide sequence: TGTGCCACCACCAAGACAACAGGGATAGAATACGAGCAGTACTTC. Protein product: CATTKTTGIEYEQYF.

Concerning this clone: Relative to the germline gene, one junction end is altered; a read error may explain this. This sample also contains other DNA sequences that code for the same CDR3. This chain uses TRBV5-7 with TRBJ2-2; TRBD1 matches at 8 bases. TRBV5-7 is given ORF status, its function remaining uncertain. The CDR3 covers 16 residues. The CDR3 bases are TGTGCCAGCAGCTTGCCCGACAGGGGAAACACCGGGGAGCTGTTTTTC. Its translation is CASSLPDRGNTGELFF.

This clone was counted only a few times. The chain is built from TRBV11-2 and TRBJ1-3; D gene uncertain. CDR1 is SGHAT, CDR2 FQNNGV, per germline. The CDR3 covers 14 residues. V lost 2 bases and J 4 bases, leaving 9 bases between the germline ends. CDR3 DNA sequence: TGTGCCAGCAGCTTACGCCCAGCGGGAAACACCATATATTTT. Translated, it gives CASSLRPAGNTIYF.

V usage is TRBV6-1 and J usage is TRBJ2-1, with TRBD2 as a possible D gene (5 bases). V dropped 3 bases and J dropped 0 bases, with 12 bases sitting between them. CDR1 and CDR2 (germline): MNHNS, SASEGT. The length of the CDR3 is 16 residues. CDR3 protein: CASSDKAGNSYNEQFF. Here the CDR3 DNA reads TGTGCCAGCAGTGACAAAGCCGGGAACTCCTACAATGAGCAGTTCTTC.

The V call is TRBV4-2, the J call TRBJ2-1; 8 bases fit TRBD2. Germline CDR1 reads LGHNA; CDR2 reads YNFKEQ. This CDR3 is 16 amino acids long. J was trimmed by 8 bases and V by 0 bases; bases with no gene match: 9. CDR3 region: CASSQDGSGSPYEQFF. DNA for the CDR3: TGTGCCAGCAGCCAAGATGGCAGCGGGAGCCCCTATGAGCAGTTCTTC.

As DNA, the CDR3 is TGTGCCAGCAGCTTGGACCTCAGGGCGCAAGAGACCCAGTACTTC. It is translated as CASSLDLRAQETQYF. The V gene is TRBV5-4, the J gene TRBJ2-5; D perhaps matches TRBD1 (5 bases). Germline V CDR1 and CDR2: SGHNT, YYREEE (reference sequence). The ends were cut back, 0 bases at V and 2 bases at J, with 11 bases in the middle. The CDR3 extends over 15 amino acids.

The rearrangement links TRBV29-1 to TRBJ2-7, with D uncertain. The V end lost 3 bases, the J end lost 2 bases, and 5 bases lay between the germline ends. The CDR3 spans 11 residues. Germline V gives CDR1 SQVTM, CDR2 ANQGSEA. The CDR3 loop reads CSVDGTYEQYF. As DNA, the CDR3 is TGCAGCGTTGACGGTACCTACGAGCAGTACTTC.

The V call is TRBV30, the J call TRBJ2-1; 11 bases align to TRBD2. The CDR3 sequence is 13 residues long. CDR1 is GTSNPN and CDR2 is SVGIG in the germline V gene (reference sequence). J gave up 14 bases and V 0 bases, and 6 bases lay outside the gene matches. CDR3 coding DNA: TGTGCCTGGAGTGTACATAGCGGGAGGGCCGAGTTCTTC. Translated: CAWSVHSGRAEFF.

With respect to this clone: This sample includes further DNA sequences coding for the same CDR3. The chain has TRBV6-5 and TRBJ2-7, with a weak D call TRBD1 (5 bases). The CDR3 extends over 14 amino acids. The germline V gene encodes CDR1 MNHEY and CDR2 SVGAGI. V lost 2 bases and J 0 bases, leaving 8 bases between the germline ends. The CDR3 is CASSYLDSSYEQYF. CDR3 DNA: TGTGCCAGCAGTTACCTAGACAGCTCCTACGAGCAGTACTTC.

The chain employs TRBV7-6 and TRBJ2-5; possibly TRBD1 for D (5 bases). Germline V CDR1 and CDR2: SGHVS, FNYEAQ. Trimming cost V 1 base and J 1 base, with 7 bases left between them. The CDR3 loop spans 14 amino acids. In DNA, the CDR3 is TGTGCCAGCAGCTTAGGACAGTCCCAAGAGACCCAGTACTTC. Translating gives CASSLGQSQETQYF.

V is TRBV5-1 and J is TRBJ2-3; TRBD2 agrees at 12 bases. The CDR3 covers 18 residues. Germline CDR1 SGHRS, CDR2 YFSETQ. V shed 4 bases, J shed 6 bases, and the junction held 15 bases outside the gene matches. The CDR3 nucleotides read TGCGCCAGCAGCCCGGGATGGGCTAGCGGGAGGGCCTGGGATACGCAGTATTTT. Translation: CASSPGWASGRAWDTQYF.

The chain links TRBV9 to TRBJ1-3; D ambiguous. Germline V gene sequence: CDR1 SGDLS, CDR2 YYNGEE. The CDR3 is 16 amino acids. V was shortened by 4 bases and J by 0 bases, with 14 bases between the two germline ends. The chain's CDR3 is CASSFPRADSGNTIYF. The CDR3 DNA is TGTGCCAGCAGCTTCCCCCGCGCCGACTCTGGAAACACCATATATTTT.

In regard to this clone: A junction boundary mismatches the germline segment, possibly from a read error. The chain couples TRBV7-3 to TRBJ1-2; D gene unclear. This CDR3 comprises 12 residues. Germline CDR1 SGHTA, CDR2 FQGTGA. CDR3 coding DNA: TGTTCCAGCAGCTTTGAAGGAGGGGGCTACACCTTC. It encodes CSSSFEGGGYTF. Supplemented by reference TRBV7-3 and TRBJ1-2, the full variable domain reads GAGVSQTPSNKVTEKGKYVELRCDPISGHTALYWYRQSLGQGPEFLIYFQGTGAADDSGLPNDRFFAVRPEGSVSTLKIQRTERGDSAVYLCSSSFEGGGYTFGSGTRLTVV.

The J gene is TRBJ2-3, the V gene TRBV28; D perhaps matches TRBD2 (6 bases). The V end lost 3 bases, the J end lost 3 bases, and 16 bases lay between the germline ends. CDR1 is MDHEN, CDR2 SYDVKM, per germline. This CDR3 contains 16 residues. CDR3 bases: TGTGCCAGCAGTTTCGCGACTAGAGAAAGAACAGATACGCAGTATTTT. Protein sequence: CASSFATRERTDTQYF.

The gene calls are TRBV30 and TRBJ1-3, with 11 bases fitting TRBD1. The J segment lost 1 base and the V segment lost 5 bases, leaving 10 bases of the junction unmatched. CDR3 length equals 17 residues. Germline CDR1 GTSNPN, CDR2 SVGIG (reference sequence). CDR3 coding DNA: TGTGCCTGGTCCCGACGCGGGACAGGGGGTTCTGGAAACACCATATATTTT. It encodes CAWSRRGTGGSGNTIYF.

The genes are TRBV4-2 and TRBJ2-3, with no clear D. V lost 0 bases, J lost 1 base, and 11 bases lay in between. Germline loops: CDR1 LGHNA, CDR2 YNFKEQ. The CDR3 is 16 residues long. For the CDR3, the DNA is TGTGCCAGCAGCCAAGAAACGACACTGGGCACAGATACGCAGTATTTT. This translates into CASSQETTLGTDTQYF.

V usage is TRBV7-2 and J usage is TRBJ1-1; 8 nucleotides agree with TRBD1. Trimming took 5 bases from V and 5 from J; bases not matched to a gene: 4. The CDR3 runs 13 residues. In germline, CDR1 is SGHTA, CDR2 FQGNSA. In DNA, the CDR3 is TGTGCCAGCAGCCCCGGGACAGGTACTGAAGCTTTCTTT. The encoded protein is CASSPGTGTEAFF. The variable domain in full, with the rest retrieved from reference TRBV7-2 and TRBJ1-1, is GAGVSQSPSNKVTEKGKDVELRCDPISGHTALYWYRQSLGQGLEFLIYFQGNSAPDKSGLPSDRFSAERTGGSVSTLTIQRTQQEDSAVYLCASSPGTGTEAFFGQGTRLTVV.

This CDR3 reads CASSHGGSGENNEQFF. The CDR3 DNA follows: TGTGCCAGCAGCCACGGGGGGAGCGGGGAAAACAATGAGCAGTTCTTC. The V and J genes are TRBV4-2 and TRBJ2-1, with 7 bases matching TRBD2. In germline, CDR1 is LGHNA, CDR2 YNFKEQ. This CDR3 is built from 16 residues. The junction had 10 bases not matched to a gene; V was cut back by 3 bases and J by 5 bases.

The genes are TRBV7-2 and TRBJ2-3; 9 nucleotides line up with TRBD1. The CDR3 extends over 12 amino acids. J was trimmed by 9 bases and V by 11 bases; bases with no gene match: 9. In germline, CDR1 is SGHTA, CDR2 FQGNSA. The CDR3 DNA is TGTGCCGGAGACAGGGGGGGAGCGACGCAGTATTTT. It specifies CAGDRGGATQYF.

Concerning this clone: This sample includes further DNA sequences coding for the same CDR3. The V call is TRBV5-1, the J call TRBJ2-2; no definite D call. Germline V gene sequence: CDR1 SGHRS, CDR2 YFSETQ. The CDR3 is 14 residues long. The germline V and J ends were trimmed by 2 bases and 2 bases, with 7 bases remaining between them. CDR3 region: CASSFETNTGELFF. The CDR3 bases are TGCGCCAGCAGCTTTGAGACTAACACCGGGGAGCTGTTTTTT.

The chain links TRBV6-5 to TRBJ2-1, with 7 bases lining up with TRBD1. V was clipped by 5 bases and J by 13 bases; unmatched bases: 11. Germline assignment: CDR1 MNHEY and CDR2 SVGAGI. The CDR3 consists of 13 residues. The CDR3, as DNA: TGTGCCAGCAGTCCGGGACAGATTAGGGAACAGTTCTTC. This codes for CASSPGQIREQFF.

V and J are TRBV15 and TRBJ2-5; 7 nucleotides match TRBD1. The junction had 7 bases not matched to a gene; V was cut back by 5 bases and J by 4 bases. Germline CDR1 reads LNHNV; CDR2 reads YYDKDF (reference sequence). The CDR3 consists of 14 residues. The CDR3 loop is CATSARQGSETQYF. CDR3 in DNA: TGTGCCACCAGCGCCCGACAGGGATCAGAGACCCAGTACTTC.

The gene calls are TRBV15 and TRBJ2-1; 11 bases map to TRBD2. Germline trimming cut 3 bases from V and 8 bases from J; bases unmatched to any gene: 12. The CDR3 is 17 residues long. Germline lookup yields CDR1 LNHNV and CDR2 YYDKDF (reference sequence). CDR3 nucleotide sequence: TGTGCCACCAGCAGGGGTCCCATAGCGGGAGGGCGGGATGAGCAGTTCTTC. Protein: CATSRGPIAGGRDEQFF.

This clone appeared a single time. Other nucleotide sequences in the sample specify the same CDR3. This chain links TRBV4-2 with TRBJ2-3; 7 nucleotides line up with TRBD2. With V trimmed by 1 base and J by 0 bases, 4 bases remained unmatched. This CDR3 has 16 amino acids. Looked up from germline, CDR1 is LGHNA and CDR2 is YNFKEQ. In DNA form, the CDR3 reads TGTGCCAGCAGCCAAGGTCTAGCGGACAGCACAGATACGCAGTATTTT. Protein product: CASSQGLADSTDTQYF.

The chain is built from TRBV13 and TRBJ2-3; 8 bases are shared with TRBD2. The CDR3 extends over 16 amino acids. The ends lost 5 bases at V and 4 bases at J; junction bases unmatched: 11. Germline V gene lookup returns CDR1 PRHDT and CDR2 FYEKMQ (reference sequence). The CDR3 reads CASSPRGSGAADTQYF. The CDR3 nucleotides are TGTGCCAGCAGCCCTAGGGGTAGCGGGGCGGCAGATACGCAGTATTTT. Using reference TRBV13 and TRBJ2-3 for the parts outside the CDR3, the full variable domain is AAGVIQSPRHLIKEKRETATLKCYPIPRHDTVYWYQQGPGQDPQFLISFYEKMQSDKGSIPDRFSAQQFSDYHSELNMSSLELGDSALYFCASSPRGSGAADTQYFGPGTRLTVL.

The chain links TRBV4-1 to TRBJ1-2; D is unresolved. Trimming took off 3 bases at V and 2 bases at J, with 10 bases between the two ends. Germline values: CDR1 MGHRA, CDR2 YSYEKL. This CDR3 contains 14 residues. DNA for the CDR3: TGCGCCAGCAGCCAGGGGAGGATAAACTATGGCTACACCTTC. The encoded protein is CASSQGRINYGYTF.